The sequence of this TCR beta chain was determined in a study of blood T cell repertoires in COVID-19. Study as a whole: From T cells, B-cell-depleted T cells, or PBMCs came the material, which was cDNA or gDNA.

As handled by the study authors: Estimation of nucleated cell counts relied on the amplification of reference gene primers. TCRdb's copy holds only in-frame clones and misses some; the assay was immunoSEQ multiplex PCR. V, J and clone size are those of that table, while D and trimming were read from the DNA. The sample lists roughly 250,000 clones, 85% to 95% occurring once. V was pared by 5 bases and J by 6 bases, with 20 bases between. The CDR3 has 16 amino acids. Per the germline V gene, CDR1 is KGHSH and CDR2 is LQKENI. Adults between about 18 and 95 years of age took part from 24 US areas. Recovered status in Cohort 3 required two negative PCRs, clearance, or symptom resolution.

This TCR was recovered from a woman younger than 30 who had recovered from COVID-19. The sample taken for sequencing was PBMCs or T cells enriched from blood (not recorded which). The chain has TRBV18 and TRBJ2-1, with no clear D. In DNA form, the CDR3 reads TGTGCCAGCTCATCACACCCCGCTAGTGTAGGCAATGAGCAGTTCTTC. As protein: CASSSHPASVGNEQFF.